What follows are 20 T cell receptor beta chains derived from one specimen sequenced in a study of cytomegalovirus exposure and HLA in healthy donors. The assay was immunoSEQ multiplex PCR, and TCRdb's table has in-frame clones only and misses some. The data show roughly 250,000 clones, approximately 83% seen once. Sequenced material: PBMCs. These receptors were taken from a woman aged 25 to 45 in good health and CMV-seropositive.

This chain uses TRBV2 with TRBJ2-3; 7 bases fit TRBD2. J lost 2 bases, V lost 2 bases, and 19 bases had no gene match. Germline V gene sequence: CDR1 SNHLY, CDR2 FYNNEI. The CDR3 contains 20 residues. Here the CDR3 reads CASSEFGTMLHGGYTDTQYF. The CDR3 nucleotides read TGTGCCAGCAGTGAATTCGGGACTATGCTGCACGGTGGGTACACAGATACGCAGTATTTT.

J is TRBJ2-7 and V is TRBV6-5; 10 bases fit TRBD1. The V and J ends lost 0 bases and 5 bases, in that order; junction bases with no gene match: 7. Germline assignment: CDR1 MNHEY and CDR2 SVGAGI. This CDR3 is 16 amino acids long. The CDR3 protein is CASSYSGGGTGDEQYF. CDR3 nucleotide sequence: TGTGCCAGCAGTTACTCGGGGGGTGGGACAGGGGACGAGCAGTACTTC.

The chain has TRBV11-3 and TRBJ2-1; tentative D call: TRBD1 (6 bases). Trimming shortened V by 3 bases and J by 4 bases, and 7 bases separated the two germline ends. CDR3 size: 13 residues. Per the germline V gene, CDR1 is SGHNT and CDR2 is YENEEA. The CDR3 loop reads CASSLGAYNEQFF. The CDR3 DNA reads TGTGCCAGCAGCTTGGGGGCGTACAATGAGCAGTTCTTC.

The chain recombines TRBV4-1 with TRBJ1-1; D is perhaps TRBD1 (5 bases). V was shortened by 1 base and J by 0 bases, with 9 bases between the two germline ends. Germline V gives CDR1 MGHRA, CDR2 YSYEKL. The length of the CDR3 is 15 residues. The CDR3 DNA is TGCGCCAGCAGCCAAGCTCCGACAGTGAACACTGAAGCTTTCTTT. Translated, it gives CASSQAPTVNTEAFF.

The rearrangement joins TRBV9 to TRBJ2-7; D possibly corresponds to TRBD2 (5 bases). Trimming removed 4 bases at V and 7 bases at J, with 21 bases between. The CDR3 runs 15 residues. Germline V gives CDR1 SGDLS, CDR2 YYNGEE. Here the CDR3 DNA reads TGTGCCAGCAGCCAAATCGGAACTCCGGGAAGTGAGCAGTACTTC. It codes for CASSQIGTPGSEQYF.

The CDR3: CASSQEVPRGLNTEAFF. The CDR3 coding sequence is TGCGCCAGCAGCCAAGAGGTTCCCAGGGGCCTAAACACTGAAGCTTTCTTT. The rearrangement joins TRBV4-1 to TRBJ1-1; TRBD1 might be the D (6 bases). Trimming left V 0 bases short and J 2 bases short, with 16 bases between. This CDR3 has 17 amino acids. Germline CDR1 reads MGHRA; CDR2 reads YSYEKL.

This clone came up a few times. DNA for the CDR3: TGTGCCATCAGTGGGAGTAGCAATCAGCCCCAGCATTTT. It yields the protein CAISGSSNQPQHF. The J gene is TRBJ1-5, the V gene TRBV10-3, with D unresolved. The germline V and J ends were trimmed by 4 bases and 0 bases, with 4 bases remaining between them. CDR3 length equals 13 residues. Germline V lookup: CDR1 ENHRY, CDR2 SYGVKD.

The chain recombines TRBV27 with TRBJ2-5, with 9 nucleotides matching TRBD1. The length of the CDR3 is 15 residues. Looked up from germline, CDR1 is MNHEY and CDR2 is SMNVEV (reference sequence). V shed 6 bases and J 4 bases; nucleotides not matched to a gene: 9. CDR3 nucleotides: TGTGCCAGCAGCAAGGGACAGGGAAGTGGAGAGACCCAGTACTTC. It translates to CASSKGQGSGETQYF.

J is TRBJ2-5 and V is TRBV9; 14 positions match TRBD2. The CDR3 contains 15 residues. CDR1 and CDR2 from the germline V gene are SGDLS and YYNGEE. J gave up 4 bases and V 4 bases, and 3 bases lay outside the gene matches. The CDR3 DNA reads TGTGCCAGCAGCACGGGACTAGCGGGAGTAGAGACCCAGTACTTC. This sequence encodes CASSTGLAGVETQYF.

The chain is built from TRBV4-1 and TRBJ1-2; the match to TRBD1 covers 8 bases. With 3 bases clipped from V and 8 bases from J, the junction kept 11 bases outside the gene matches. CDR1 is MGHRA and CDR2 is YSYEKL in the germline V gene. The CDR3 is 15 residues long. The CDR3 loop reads CASSHPRGRRTGYTF. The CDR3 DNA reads TGCGCCAGCAGCCATCCCAGGGGGCGACGGACAGGCTACACCTTC.

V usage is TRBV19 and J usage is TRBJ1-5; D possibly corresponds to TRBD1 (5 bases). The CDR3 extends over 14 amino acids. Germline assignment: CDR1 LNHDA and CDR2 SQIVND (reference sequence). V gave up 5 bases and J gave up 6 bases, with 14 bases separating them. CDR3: CASSPRTSSQPQHF. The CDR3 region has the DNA TGTGCCAGTAGTCCTCGGACAAGTAGTCAGCCCCAGCATTTT. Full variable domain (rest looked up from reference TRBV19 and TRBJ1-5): DGGITQSPKYLFRKEGQNVTLSCEQNLNHDAMYWYRQDPGQGLRLIYYSQIVNDFQKGDIAEGYSVSREKKESFPLTVTSAQKNPTAFYLCASSPRTSSQPQHFGDGTRLSIL.

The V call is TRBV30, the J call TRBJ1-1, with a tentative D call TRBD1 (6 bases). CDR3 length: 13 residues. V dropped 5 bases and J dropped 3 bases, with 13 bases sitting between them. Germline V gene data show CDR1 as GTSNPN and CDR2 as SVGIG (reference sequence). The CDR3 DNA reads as TGTGCCTGGGATCAACAGGGAGACACTGAAGCTTTCTTT. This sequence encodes CAWDQQGDTEAFF.

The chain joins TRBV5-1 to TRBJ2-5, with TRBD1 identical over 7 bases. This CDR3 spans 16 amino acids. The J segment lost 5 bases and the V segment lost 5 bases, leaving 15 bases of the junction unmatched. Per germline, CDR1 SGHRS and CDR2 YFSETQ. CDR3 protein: CASRNDRQGFWETQYF. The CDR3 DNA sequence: TGCGCCAGCAGGAATGATCGACAGGGCTTCTGGGAGACCCAGTACTTC.

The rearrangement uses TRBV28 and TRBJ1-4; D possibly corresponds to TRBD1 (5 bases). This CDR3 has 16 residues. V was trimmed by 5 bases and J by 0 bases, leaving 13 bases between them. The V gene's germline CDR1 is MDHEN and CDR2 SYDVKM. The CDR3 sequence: CASSSRGTATNEKLFF. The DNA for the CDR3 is TGTGCCAGCAGTAGTCGGGGGACGGCAACTAATGAAAAACTGTTTTTT.

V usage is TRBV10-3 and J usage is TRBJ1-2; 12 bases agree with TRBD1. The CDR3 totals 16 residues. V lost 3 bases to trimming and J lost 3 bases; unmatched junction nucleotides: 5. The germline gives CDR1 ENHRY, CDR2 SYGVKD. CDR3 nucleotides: TGTGCCATCAGTGACTCGGGGACAGGGGGCTACTATGGCTACACCTTC. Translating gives CAISDSGTGGYYGYTF.

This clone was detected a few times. In DNA, the CDR3 is TGTGCCAGCTCACCAGCTAGCGGGAGGGAGACCCAGTACTTC. This codes for CASSPASGRETQYF. The rearrangement uses TRBV18 and TRBJ2-5; 11 bases align to TRBD2. Germline CDR1 reads KGHSH; CDR2 reads LQKENI. The junction had 1 base not matched to a gene; V was cut back by 2 bases and J by 5 bases. This CDR3 contains 14 residues. The whole variable domain, filled in from reference TRBV18 and TRBJ2-5, reads NAGVMQNPRHLVRRRGQEARLRCSPMKGHSHVYWYRQLPEEGLKFMVYLQKENIIDESGMPKERFSAEFPKEGPSILRIQQVVRGDSAAYFCASSPASGRETQYFGPGTRLLVL.

CDR3 loop: CASSFADRARAEAFF. CDR3 bases: TGTGCCAGCAGCTTCGCGGACAGGGCTAGAGCTGAAGCTTTCTTT. This chain joins TRBV7-2 and TRBJ1-1, with 8 nucleotides matching TRBD1. Trimming took 3 bases from V and 6 from J; bases not matched to a gene: 9. In germline, CDR1 is SGHTA, CDR2 FQGNSA. This CDR3 is 15 amino acids long. Full variable domain (rest looked up from reference TRBV7-2 and TRBJ1-1): GAGVSQSPSNKVTEKGKDVELRCDPISGHTALYWYRQSLGQGLEFLIYFQGNSAPDKSGLPSDRFSAERTGGSVSTLTIQRTQQEDSAVYLCASSFADRARAEAFFGQGTRLTVV.

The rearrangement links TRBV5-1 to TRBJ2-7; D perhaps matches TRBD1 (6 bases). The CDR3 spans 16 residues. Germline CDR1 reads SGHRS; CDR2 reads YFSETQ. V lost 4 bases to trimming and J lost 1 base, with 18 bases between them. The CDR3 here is CASSLPTGQTSYEQYF. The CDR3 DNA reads TGCGCCAGCAGCCTCCCCACGGGACAAACTTCCTACGAGCAGTACTTC.

Here the CDR3 DNA reads TGTGCCGGTGGGGGTAGCGGAACCGGGGACACCGGGGAGCTGTTTTTT. Protein: CAGGGSGTGDTGELFF. The chain uses TRBV7-9 and TRBJ2-2; a weak D match, TRBD2 (6 bases). Germline V lookup: CDR1 SEHNR, CDR2 FQNEAQ (reference sequence). This CDR3 region has 16 residues. V lost 11 bases to trimming and J lost 3 bases, with 22 bases between them. The full variable domain, in which reference TRBV7-9 and TRBJ2-2 provide the parts outside the CDR3, is DTGVSQNPRHKITKRGQNVTFRCDPISEHNRLYWYRQTLGQGPEFLTYFQNEAQLEKSRLLSDRFSAERPKGSFSTLEIQRTEQGDSAMYLCAGGGSGTGDTGELFFGEGSRLTVL.

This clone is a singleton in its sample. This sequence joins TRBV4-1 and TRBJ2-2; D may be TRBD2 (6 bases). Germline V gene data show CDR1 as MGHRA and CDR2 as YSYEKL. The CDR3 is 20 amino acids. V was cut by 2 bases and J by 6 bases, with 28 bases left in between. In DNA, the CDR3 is TGCGCCAGCAGCCAAATTGGAGCGTCGACGGCCACGGGGAGGCCCGGGGAGCTGTTTTTT. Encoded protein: CASSQIGASTATGRPGELFF.